The present TCR beta chain was sequenced within a study of shared clonotypes between healthy human individuals (dated by TCRdb to 2018 to 2021). For the study in its entirety: The cohort comprised a couple of women and a few men aged 18 to 49 years. Each donor's leukapheresis produced roughly between about 0.85 and 10 billion PBMCs. For each donor, three plates each were used for CD4 naive and CD4 memory, two plates were used for CD8 naive, and one plate was used for CD8 memory. Blood TCR repertoires of five healthy adults were deeply sequenced to estimate repertoire size and the extent of clonotype sharing between individuals. Libraries were prepared and TCR repertoires were sequenced by different laboratories using diverse techniques, in order to increase sequencing depth and limit assay-specific biases.

Trimmed from V: 5 bases; trimmed from J: 5 bases; junction bases lacking a gene match: 4. There are 15 amino acids in the CDR3, from cysteine to phenylalanine inclusive. Only the CDR3 part of the read is kept: 45 bases, read in frame from the first base. Reading the germline V gene (reference sequence) gives CDR1 SEHNR and CDR2 FQNEAQ. Broader findings and caveats from the paper: Pairwise subsampling indicated that sequencing depth was expected to affect the degree of clonotype sharing among donors. Naive subsets generally had larger estimated clonotype richness than memory subsets. Roughly 5% of naive CD4, 3.5% of naive CD8, roughly 2.4% of memory CD4, and approximately 0.39% of memory CD8 clonotypes were shared across several donors. Because the study included a small number of donors, the genetic and exposure-history diversity represented was limited. Sampling was restricted to blood, and TCR repertoires in tissues likely differ from the TCR repertoires found in blood. Higher generation probabilities were observed for clonotypes shared by all four sorted-subset donors than for non-shared clonotypes. Even with the large sequencing depth, rarefaction of the sorted-subset datasets indicated that sequencing was incomplete.

About this clone itself: Its antigen is still unknown. No clone much larger than this one lies a single base away; base qualities are absent.

TCR CDR3 regions were amplified from genomic DNA by multiplex PCR using the deep immunoSEQ assay. For each cell subset, the extracted genomic DNA was distributed evenly across all wells of several immunoSEQ 96-well plates, and each plate served as one replicate. Each replicate PCR for sorted subsets received approximately 220 ng genomic DNA, equal to about 30,000 T cell genomes. Purified libraries were quantified with a Qubit 3.0 fluorometer, sized on a Bioanalyzer 2100, and re-quantified with the KAPA Library Quantification kit. Each immunoSEQ 96-well plate was sequenced on its own single-read 150-cycle Illumina NextSeq 550 flow cell. In the original analysis: Because only junctional sequences without quality scores were contained in the immunoSEQ output, filtering matching that applied to full-length reads could not be performed. To assign V/J genes and CDR3, sequences were annotated using PyIR, a Python wrapper for IgBLAST v1.9, with IMGT germline references. Any read was removed if the V/J assignment was weak (E-value above 1e-6), the CDR3 was missing, or the read contained stop codons, out-of-frame junctions, or ambiguous translated residues. V3J clonotypes were defined as sequences sharing an identical inferred V gene, J gene, and CDR3 amino acid sequence. Percentage overlap between repertoires was calculated by dividing the number of shared unique clonotypes by the size of the smaller repertoire. Repertoire richness was assessed with RTK rarefaction, the Chao1 estimator, and Recon v2.1 estimates of unobserved clonotypes. For all TCRbeta clonotypes obtained by the gDNA method from a handful of donors, generation probabilities were computed with OLGA. The clones in this table, taken by TCRdb from immuneACCESS, are in-frame only. Not every clone is retained; where verified, under half of the shortfall comes from an unresolved V gene, and the cause of the rest is unknown. V and J calls plus clone size are reproduced from that table; the DNA served to infer D and trimming. The sample has about 580,000 clones on record, roughly 98% of them singletons. The ten largest clones add up to approximately 0.3% of the sample.

CD8 naive samples consisted of CD45RO-negative cells that were positively selected for CCR7, yielding a CD45RA+CCR7+ population without TemRA cells. Healthy HIV-negative adults with no recently reported acute infections or vaccinations were included as donors. Only Caucasian adults living in Nashville, Tennessee, USA were represented among the donors. After blood collection by leukapheresis, PBMCs were isolated using Ficoll-Histopaque density gradient centrifugation and then cryopreserved in the vapor phase of liquid nitrogen. Analytical flow cytometry was used to check the purity and quantity of every magnetically sorted T cell population. Each sorted fraction had its genomic DNA isolated and then quantified by UV absorbance on a Nanodrop 2000c.

This TCR came from a man younger than 45 in good health. Specimen: naive CD8+ T cells sorted from blood. The cell subset or site label here, explained by the study, means: CD45RA+CCR7+. Recombination connected TRBV7-9 to TRBJ2-2; 11 of the junction bases match TRBD1. The CDR3 in this case is CASSGQGAGTGELFF. The nucleotide sequence reads as follows: TGTGCCAGCAGCGGACAGGGGGCGGGGACCGGGGAGCTGTTTTTT.